The source of this TCR beta chain is a study of blood T cell repertoires in COVID-19. About the research overall: Acute and convalescent COVID-19 specimens originated in the United States, Italy and Spain. The analysed material was cDNA or gDNA that came from T cells, B-cell-depleted T cells, or PBMCs.

The junction had 10 bases not matched to a gene; V was cut back by 6 bases and J by 14 bases. The CDR3 covers 13 residues. The germline V gene has CDR1 SNHLY and CDR2 FYNNEI. As originally analysed: Researchers report that nucleated cell counts were estimated from reference gene primer amplification. Libraries were prepared by immunoSEQ multiplex PCR; TCRdb keeps only in-frame clonotypes and omits some of them. The DNA gave D and trimming, while V, J and clone size come from that table. The sample shows about 47,000 clones, around 84% of them seen only once. V gene TRBV2 combines with J gene TRBJ1-6; 7 nucleotides line up with TRBD1. Sequenced sample: peripheral blood. This receptor was identified in a man between 45 and 60 years old with acute or convalescent COVID-19. CDR3: CASSRQGENTLHF. CDR3 nucleotides: TGTGCCAGCAGCAGACAGGGTGAAAACACCCTCCACTTT.